Listed below are T cell receptor beta chains from one sample, sequenced in a study of early T cells in non-severe SARS-CoV-2 infection. TCRdb analysed the 5' RACE reads with MiXCR anew, one entry per CDR3 protein. Of 30,000 to 35,000 distinct CDR3 sequences listed, roughly 4.2% were seen once; the top ten hold 5.9%. Sequencing was performed on whole blood. These receptors came from an adult who was a healthcare worker with PCR-confirmed SARS-CoV-2 infection or an uninfected control (not recorded which). Each CDR3 is given with its conserved first and last residue. The D gene is left open where the match is weak. Not every row has a clone size; where given, it reads once, few, many or a size class.

J: TRBJ2-5
size: many
V: TRBV29-1
D: .
CDR3: CSVDLTNGETQYF
DNA: TGCAGCGTTGACCTCACCAATGGGGAGACCCAGTACTTC

J: TRBJ2-3
size: .
V: TRBV4-3
D: .
CDR3: CASSSSSVSTDTQYF
DNA: TGCGCCAGCAGCTCCTCTAGCGTAAGCACAGATACGCAGTATTTT

J: TRBJ2-7
size: many
V: TRBV19
D: .
CDR3: CASSPTELNSYEQYF
DNA: TGTGCCAGTAGCCCAACAGAGCTCAATTCCTACGAGCAGTACTTC

J: TRBJ2-6
size: many
V: TRBV30
D: .
CDR3: CAWKAWAGANVLTF
DNA: TGTGCCTGGAAGGCCTGGGCTGGGGCCAACGTCCTGACTTTC

J: TRBJ2-3
size: many
V: TRBV2
D: .
CDR3: CASSGVSSAASTDTQYF
DNA: TGTGCCAGCAGTGGCGTCTCTAGCGCCGCTAGCACAGATACGCAGTATTTT

J: TRBJ1-5
size: many
V: TRBV10-3
D: TRBD1
CDR3: CATRDRDNQPQHF
DNA: TGTGCCACCCGGGACAGGGACAATCAGCCCCAGCATTTT

J: TRBJ1-1
size: .
V: TRBV12-3/TRBV12-4
D: .
CDR3: CASSLGVTTEAFF
DNA: TGTGCCAGCAGCCTTGGAGTGACCACTGAAGCTTTCTTT

J: TRBJ2-7
size: many
V: TRBV20-1
D: .
CDR3: CSARRDGYEQYF
DNA: TGCAGTGCTAGACGGGACGGGTACGAGCAGTACTTC

J: TRBJ1-1
size: many
V: TRBV12-3/TRBV12-4
D: .
CDR3: CASSLTGTLNTEAFF
DNA: TGTGCCAGCAGTTTAACGGGGACGTTGAACACTGAAGCTTTCTTT

J: TRBJ2-7
size: many
V: TRBV30
D: TRBD1
CDR3: CAWSAGGPPYF
DNA: TGTGCCTGGAGTGCAGGGGGCCCCCCGTACTTC

J: TRBJ2-3
size: many
V: TRBV6-2/TRBV6-3
D: TRBD1
CDR3: CASSWTGGNTQYF
DNA: TGTGCCAGCAGCTGGACAGGGGGCAATACGCAGTATTTT

J: TRBJ2-5
size: many
V: TRBV3-1
D: TRBD2
CDR3: CASSQTSGLTQYF
DNA: TGTGCCAGCAGCCAGACTAGCGGGTTGACCCAGTACTTC

J: TRBJ2-6
size: many
V: TRBV4-1
D: .
CDR3: CASSQELTGMGSGANVLTF
DNA: TGCGCCAGCAGCCAAGAACTCACAGGGATGGGCTCTGGGGCCAACGTCCTGACTTTC

J: TRBJ1-6
size: many
V: TRBV30
D: TRBD1
CDR3: CASRDREIGWKSPLHF
DNA: TGTGCCAGCCGGGACAGGGAAATAGGCTGGAAATCACCCCTCCACTTT

J: TRBJ2-2
size: many
V: TRBV29-1
D: .
CDR3: CSVDRDTGELFF
DNA: TGCAGCGTTGATAGGGACACCGGGGAGCTGTTTTTT

J: TRBJ2-7
size: many
V: TRBV11-3
D: .
CDR3: CASSSPSSMRPGEQYF
DNA: TGTGCCAGCAGCTCCCCCAGCTCGATGAGGCCGGGGGAGCAGTACTTC

J: TRBJ1-2
size: .
V: TRBV9
D: .
CDR3: CASSVDEGPTYGYTF
DNA: TGTGCCAGCAGCGTAGACGAGGGGCCAACCTATGGCTACACCTTC

J: TRBJ1-1
size: many
V: TRBV3-1
D: .
CDR3: CASRVGRGNTEAFF
DNA: TGTGCCAGCAGGGTTGGAAGGGGGAACACTGAAGCTTTCTTT

J: TRBJ2-7
size: many
V: TRBV20-1
D: .
CDR3: CSAQKGLSSTYEQYF
DNA: TGCAGTGCCCAAAAGGGACTTTCCTCTACATACGAGCAGTACTTC

J: TRBJ2-2
size: many
V: TRBV19
D: .
CDR3: CASQQGTINTGELFF
DNA: TGTGCCAGCCAACAGGGGACTATTAACACCGGGGAGCTGTTTTTT

J: TRBJ1-2
size: many
V: TRBV7-2
D: .
CDR3: CASSSGDRSNYGYTF
DNA: TGTGCCAGCAGCTCAGGAGATAGGTCTAACTATGGCTACACCTTC

J: TRBJ1-1
size: many
V: TRBV12-3/TRBV12-4
D: .
CDR3: CASRSGANTEAFF
DNA: TGTGCCAGCCGGTCGGGGGCGAACACTGAAGCTTTCTTT

J: TRBJ2-4
size: many
V: TRBV7-6
D: .
CDR3: CASGSYPEAKNIQYF
DNA: TGTGCCAGCGGGAGCTATCCTGAGGCCAAAAACATTCAGTACTTC

J: TRBJ1-6
size: medium-sized
V: TRBV6-4
D: .
CDR3: CASSEAQGANSPLHF
DNA: TGTGCCAGCAGTGAGGCACAGGGTGCGAATTCACCCCTCCACTTT

J: TRBJ1-3
size: many
V: TRBV6-1
D: .
CDR3: CASSEAPGGTGNTIYF
DNA: TGTGCCAGCAGTGAAGCGCCCGGGGGCACTGGAAACACCATATATTTT

J: TRBJ2-2
size: many
V: TRBV19
D: TRBD2
CDR3: CASSIDGPGLAGGPSTGELFF
DNA: TGTGCCAGTAGTATAGATGGGCCGGGACTAGCGGGAGGGCCGAGCACCGGGGAGCTGTTTTTT